This T cell receptor beta chain was sequenced in a study of CD8+ T cells in alopecia areata. Findings and caveats of the study: Compared with mice, patients displayed less clear TCR sharing, possibly for HLA-related reasons.

Looked up from germline, CDR1 is SQVTM and CDR2 is ANQGSEA. The V and J ends lost 1 base and 1 base respectively, with 8 bases between them. The CDR3 has 14 amino acids. Note on this clone: Its antigen is still unknown.

The sequencing template was cDNA reverse transcribed from extracted RNA. The method was immunoSEQ multiplex PCR; TCRdb's version includes in-frame clones alone and lacks a portion of them. The sample holds about 270,000 clones; 60% are singletons and the top ten take around 0.92%. Stated treatment: oral pan-JAK inhibitor, 5-10 mg twice daily. This sequence was found in a human donor with alopecia areata. The chain employs TRBV29-1 and TRBJ2-1; no clear D gene. The sequenced sample was CD4+ T cells sorted from blood, obtained around week 54, from a patient treated with tofacitinib. Here the CDR3 reads CSVEGVGSYNEQFF. For the CDR3, the DNA is TGCAGCGTTGAAGGGGTAGGGTCCTACAATGAGCAGTTCTTC.